Below, one T cell receptor beta chain is given with its context. The data originate from a study of blood T cell repertoires in COVID-19. Study-level background: The United States, Italy and Spain supplied acute and convalescent COVID-19 samples. PBMCs, B-cell-depleted T cells, or T cells were the source of the cDNA or gDNA that made up the material.

In the original workflow: The authors estimated nucleated cell counts from reference gene primer amplification. Only in-frame clones appear in the TCRdb table, and some are missing; sequencing was by immunoSEQ multiplex PCR. The DNA was the basis for D and trimming; V, J and clone size are from that table. The table includes more than 150,000 clones, more than 75% detected once. The CDR3 loop spans 14 amino acids. Trimming removed 5 bases from V and 8 bases from J, with 18 bases in between. Germline V gene lookup returns CDR1 MNHEY and CDR2 SMNVEV (reference sequence). This clonotype was obtained from a man aged 40-55 years with active or convalescent COVID-19. Sequencing input: peripheral blood. The V call is TRBV27, the J call TRBJ1-2, with D possibly being TRBD1 (5 bases). DNA for the CDR3: TGTGCCAGCAGTCCCCAGCCAGGGCCTGAGGGCTACACCTTC. This encodes CASSPQPGPEGYTF.